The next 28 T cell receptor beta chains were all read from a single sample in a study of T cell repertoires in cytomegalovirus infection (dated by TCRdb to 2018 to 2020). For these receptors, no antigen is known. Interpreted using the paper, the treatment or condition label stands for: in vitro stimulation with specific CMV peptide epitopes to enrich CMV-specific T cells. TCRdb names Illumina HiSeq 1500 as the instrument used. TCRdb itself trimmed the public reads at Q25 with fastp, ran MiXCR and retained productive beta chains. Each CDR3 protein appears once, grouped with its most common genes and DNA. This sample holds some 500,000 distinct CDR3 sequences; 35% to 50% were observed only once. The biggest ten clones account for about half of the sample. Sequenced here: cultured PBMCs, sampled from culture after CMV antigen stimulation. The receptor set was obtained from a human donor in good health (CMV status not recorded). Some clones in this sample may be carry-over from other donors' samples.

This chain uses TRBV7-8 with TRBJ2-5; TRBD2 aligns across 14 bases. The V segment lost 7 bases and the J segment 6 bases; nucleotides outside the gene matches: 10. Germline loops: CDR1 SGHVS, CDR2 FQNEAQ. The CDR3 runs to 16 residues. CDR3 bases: TGTGCCAGCACCCAGGGGAGGACTAGCGGGAGGAAGACCCAGTACTTC. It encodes CASTQGRTSGRKTQYF.

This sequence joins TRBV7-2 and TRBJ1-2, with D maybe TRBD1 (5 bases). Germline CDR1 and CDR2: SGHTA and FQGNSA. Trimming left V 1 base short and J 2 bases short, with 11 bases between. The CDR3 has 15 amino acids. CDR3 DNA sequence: TGTGCCAGCAGCTTAGTTTTTCAGGGCAACTATGGCTACACCTTC. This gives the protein CASSLVFQGNYGYTF.

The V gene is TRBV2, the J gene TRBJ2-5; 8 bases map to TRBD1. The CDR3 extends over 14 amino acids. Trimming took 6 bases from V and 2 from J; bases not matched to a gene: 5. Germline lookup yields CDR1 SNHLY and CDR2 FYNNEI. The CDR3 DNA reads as TGTGCCAGCAGAGTAAACAGGGGGCAAGAGACCCAGTACTTC. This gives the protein CASRVNRGQETQYF.

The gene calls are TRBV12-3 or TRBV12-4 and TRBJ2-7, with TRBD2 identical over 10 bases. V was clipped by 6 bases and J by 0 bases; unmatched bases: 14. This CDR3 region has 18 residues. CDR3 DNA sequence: TGTGCCAGCAGGAACTCGGGACTAGCGTCCTACCGCTCCTACGAGCAGTACTTC. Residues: CASRNSGLASYRSYEQYF.

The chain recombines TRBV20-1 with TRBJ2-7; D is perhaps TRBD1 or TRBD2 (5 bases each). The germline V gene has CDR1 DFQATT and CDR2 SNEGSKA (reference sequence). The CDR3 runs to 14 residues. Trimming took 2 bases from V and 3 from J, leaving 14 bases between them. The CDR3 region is CSARKPRDHYEQYF. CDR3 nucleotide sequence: TGCAGTGCTAGAAAACCCCGGGACCACTACGAGCAGTACTTC.

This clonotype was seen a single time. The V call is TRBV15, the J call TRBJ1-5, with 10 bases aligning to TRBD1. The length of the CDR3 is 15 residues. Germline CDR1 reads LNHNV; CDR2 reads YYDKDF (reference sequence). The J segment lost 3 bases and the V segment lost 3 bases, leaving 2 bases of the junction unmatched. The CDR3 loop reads CATSRGQGTNQPQHF. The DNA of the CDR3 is TGTGCCACCAGCAGGGGACAGGGGACCAATCAGCCCCAGCATTTT.

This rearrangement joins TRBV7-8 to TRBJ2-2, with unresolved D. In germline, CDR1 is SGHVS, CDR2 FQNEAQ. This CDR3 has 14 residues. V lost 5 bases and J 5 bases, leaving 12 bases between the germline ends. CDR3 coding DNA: TGTGCCAGCAGCAGGCGCACAGAAACCGGGGAGCTGTTTTTT. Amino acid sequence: CASSRRTETGELFF.

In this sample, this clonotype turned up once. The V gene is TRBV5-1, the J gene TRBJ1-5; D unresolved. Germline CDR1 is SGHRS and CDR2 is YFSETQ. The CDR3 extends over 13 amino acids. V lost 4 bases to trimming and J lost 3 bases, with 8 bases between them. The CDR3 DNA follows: TGCGCCAGCAGCGCGGCCCCCAATCAGCCCCAGCATTTT. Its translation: CASSAAPNQPQHF.

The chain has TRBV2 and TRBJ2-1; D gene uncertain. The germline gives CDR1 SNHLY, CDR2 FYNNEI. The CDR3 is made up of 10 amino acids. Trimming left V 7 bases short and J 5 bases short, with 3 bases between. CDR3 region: CASMDNEQFF. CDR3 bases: TGTGCCAGCATGGACAATGAGCAGTTCTTC.

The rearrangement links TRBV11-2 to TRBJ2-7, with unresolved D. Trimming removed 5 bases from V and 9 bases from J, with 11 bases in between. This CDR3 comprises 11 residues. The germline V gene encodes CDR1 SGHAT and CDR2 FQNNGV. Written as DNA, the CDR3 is TGTGCCAGCAGCCCAACCTTTGCGCAGTACTTC. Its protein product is CASSPTFAQYF.

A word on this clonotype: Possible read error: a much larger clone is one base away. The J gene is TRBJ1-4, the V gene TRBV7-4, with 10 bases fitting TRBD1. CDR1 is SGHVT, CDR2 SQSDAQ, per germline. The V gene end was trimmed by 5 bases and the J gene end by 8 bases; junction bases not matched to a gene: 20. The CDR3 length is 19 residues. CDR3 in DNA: TGTGCCAGCAGCAATACCCACCGGGACAGGGGCCGACTGTGGGAAAAACTGTTTTTT. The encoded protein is CASSNTHRDRGRLWEKLFF. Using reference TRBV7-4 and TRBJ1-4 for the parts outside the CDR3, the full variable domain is GAGVSQSPRYKVAKRGRDVALRCDSISGHVTLYWYRQTLGQGSEVLTYSQSDAQRDKSGRPSGRFSAERPERSVSTLKIQRTEQGDSAVYLCASSNTHRDRGRLWEKLFFGSGTQLSVL.

The CDR3 reads CASTLALLGTQYF. The DNA of the CDR3 is TGTGCCAGCACCCTGGCCCTCCTGGGTACGCAGTATTTT. The chain combines TRBV12-3 or TRBV12-4 with TRBJ2-3; D is undetermined. The CDR3 extends over 13 amino acids. The germline V and J ends were trimmed by 7 bases and 8 bases, with 16 bases remaining between them.

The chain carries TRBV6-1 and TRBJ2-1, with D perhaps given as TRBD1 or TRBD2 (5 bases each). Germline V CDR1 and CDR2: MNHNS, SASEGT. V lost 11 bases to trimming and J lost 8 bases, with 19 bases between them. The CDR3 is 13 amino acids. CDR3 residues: CAGGPAGRDEQFF. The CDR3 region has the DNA TGTGCCGGTGGGCCCGCAGGGCGGGATGAGCAGTTCTTC.

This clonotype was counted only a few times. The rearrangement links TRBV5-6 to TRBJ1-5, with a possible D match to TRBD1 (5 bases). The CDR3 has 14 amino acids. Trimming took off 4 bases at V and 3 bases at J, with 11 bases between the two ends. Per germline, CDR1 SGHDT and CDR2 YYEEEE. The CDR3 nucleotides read TGTGCCAGCAGCCGAAGGGGAAACAATCAGCCCCAGCATTTT. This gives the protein CASSRRGNNQPQHF.

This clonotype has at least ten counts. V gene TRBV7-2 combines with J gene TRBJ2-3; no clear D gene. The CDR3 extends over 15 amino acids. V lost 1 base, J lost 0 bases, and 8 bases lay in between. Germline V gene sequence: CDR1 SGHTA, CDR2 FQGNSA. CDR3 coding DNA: TGTGCCAGCAGCTTAGTTTCCGGTAGCACAGATACGCAGTATTTT. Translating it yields CASSLVSGSTDTQYF.

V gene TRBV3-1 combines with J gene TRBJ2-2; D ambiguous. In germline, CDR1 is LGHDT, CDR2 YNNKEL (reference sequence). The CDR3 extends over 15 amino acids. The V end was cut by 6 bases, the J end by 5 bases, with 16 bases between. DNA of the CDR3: TGTGCCAGCAGTTACCGATCGGCCCCGACCGGGGAGCTGTTTTTT. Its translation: CASSYRSAPTGELFF.

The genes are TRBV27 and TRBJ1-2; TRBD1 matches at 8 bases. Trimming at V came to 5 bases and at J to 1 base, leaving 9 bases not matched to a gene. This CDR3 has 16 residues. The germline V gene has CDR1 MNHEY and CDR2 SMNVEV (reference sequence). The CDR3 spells CASSLRTGSSNYGYTF. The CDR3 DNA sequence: TGTGCCAGCAGTCTTCGGACAGGGAGTAGTAACTATGGCTACACCTTC.

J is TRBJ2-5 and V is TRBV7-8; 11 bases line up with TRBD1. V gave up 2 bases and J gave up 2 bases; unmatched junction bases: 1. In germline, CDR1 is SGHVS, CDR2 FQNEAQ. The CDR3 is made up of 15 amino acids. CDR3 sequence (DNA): TGTGCCAGCAGCTTATGGGACAGGGGGCAAGAGACCCAGTACTTC. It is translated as CASSLWDRGQETQYF.

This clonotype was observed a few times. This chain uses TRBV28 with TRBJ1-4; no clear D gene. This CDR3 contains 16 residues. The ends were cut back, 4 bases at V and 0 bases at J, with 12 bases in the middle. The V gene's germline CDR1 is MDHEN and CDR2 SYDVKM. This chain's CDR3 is CASSSSLVATNEKLFF. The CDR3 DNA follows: TGTGCCAGCAGTTCATCATTAGTCGCAACTAATGAAAAACTGTTTTTT.

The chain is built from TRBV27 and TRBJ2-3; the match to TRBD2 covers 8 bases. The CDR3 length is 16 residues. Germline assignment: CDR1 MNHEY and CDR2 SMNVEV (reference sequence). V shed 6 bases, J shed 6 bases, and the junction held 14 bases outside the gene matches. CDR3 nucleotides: TGTGCCAGCAGCTCTAGCGGGCGGAAGAGGTTGGATACGCAGTATTTT. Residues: CASSSSGRKRLDTQYF.

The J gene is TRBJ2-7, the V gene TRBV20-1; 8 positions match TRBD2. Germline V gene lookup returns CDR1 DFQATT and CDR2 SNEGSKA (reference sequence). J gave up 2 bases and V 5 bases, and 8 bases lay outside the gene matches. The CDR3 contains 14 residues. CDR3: CSALIAGSPYEQYF. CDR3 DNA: TGCAGTGCTTTGATAGCGGGGAGCCCCTACGAGCAGTACTTC.

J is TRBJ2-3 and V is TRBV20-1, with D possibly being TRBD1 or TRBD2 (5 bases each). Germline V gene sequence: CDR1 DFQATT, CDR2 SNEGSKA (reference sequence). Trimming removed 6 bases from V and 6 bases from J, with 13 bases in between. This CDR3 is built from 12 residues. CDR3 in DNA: TGCAGTGCCGTCCGGGGCGGGGATACGCAGTATTTT. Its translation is CSAVRGGDTQYF.

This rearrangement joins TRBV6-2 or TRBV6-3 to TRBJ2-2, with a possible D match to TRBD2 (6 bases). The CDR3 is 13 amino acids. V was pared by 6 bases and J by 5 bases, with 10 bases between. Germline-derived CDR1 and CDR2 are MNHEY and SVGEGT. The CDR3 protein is CASRDYTTGELFF. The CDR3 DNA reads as TGTGCCAGCAGGGACTACACTACCGGGGAGCTGTTTTTT.

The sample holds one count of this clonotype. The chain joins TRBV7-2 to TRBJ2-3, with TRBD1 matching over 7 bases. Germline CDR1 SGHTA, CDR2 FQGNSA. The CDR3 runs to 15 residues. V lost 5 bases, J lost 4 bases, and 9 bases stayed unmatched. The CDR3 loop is CASSKGQSGADTQYF. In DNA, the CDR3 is TGTGCCAGCAGCAAGGGACAGTCAGGGGCAGATACGCAGTATTTT.

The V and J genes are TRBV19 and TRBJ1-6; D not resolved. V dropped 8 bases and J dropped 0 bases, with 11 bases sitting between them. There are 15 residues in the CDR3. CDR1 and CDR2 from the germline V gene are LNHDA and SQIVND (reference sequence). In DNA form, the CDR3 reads TGTGCCAGTGGCCCCAGGAGCTCCTATAATTCACCCCTCCACTTT. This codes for CASGPRSSYNSPLHF.

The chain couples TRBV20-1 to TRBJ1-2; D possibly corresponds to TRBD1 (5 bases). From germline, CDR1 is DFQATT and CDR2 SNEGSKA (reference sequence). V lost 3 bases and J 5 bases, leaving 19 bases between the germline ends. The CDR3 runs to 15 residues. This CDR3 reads CSASSGGTRGYGYTF. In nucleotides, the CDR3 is TGCAGTGCTAGCAGCGGCGGGACTCGAGGGTATGGCTACACCTTC.

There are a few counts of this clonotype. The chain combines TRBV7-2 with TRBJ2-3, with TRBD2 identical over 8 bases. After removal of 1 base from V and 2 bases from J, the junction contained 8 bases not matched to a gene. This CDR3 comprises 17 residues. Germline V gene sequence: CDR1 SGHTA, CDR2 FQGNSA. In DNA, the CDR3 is TGTGCCAGCAGCTTAGGGGTAGCGGGAACCTTCACAGATACGCAGTATTTT. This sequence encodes CASSLGVAGTFTDTQYF.

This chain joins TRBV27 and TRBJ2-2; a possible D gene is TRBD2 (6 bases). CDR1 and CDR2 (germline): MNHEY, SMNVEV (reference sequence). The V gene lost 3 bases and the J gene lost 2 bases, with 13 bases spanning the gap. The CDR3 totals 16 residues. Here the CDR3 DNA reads TGTGCCAGCAGTTTGTGGGCTAGCGAAAACACCGGGGAGCTGTTTTTT. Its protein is CASSLWASENTGELFF.